This T cell receptor beta chain was captured in a study of human T cells and chemical hapten exposure. TCRdb processed the RACE reads anew with MiXCR; each CDR3 protein has one entry. The repertoire holds 25,000 to 35,000 distinct CDR3 sequences, with 5% to 6% as singletons. Ten or more counts support this clonotype. The time point is: patch test 3, about 24 weeks after DPC sensitization. As for treatment: therapeutic diphenylcyclopropenone sensitization with weekly scalp DPC. The CDR3 contains 13 residues. Germline CDR1 reads SNHLY; CDR2 reads FYNNEI. Between the trimmed V and J ends, which lost 1 base and 4 bases, there was a span of 7 bases.

This specimen consisted of whole blood, obtained in connection with sensitization to the hapten diphenylcyclopropenone (DPC). This clonotype was sampled from a man in his thirties or forties with alopecia areata. Some clones in this sample may be carry-over from other donors' samples. The V call is TRBV2, the J call TRBJ2-5; no reliable D call. CDR3 in amino acids: CASSEGNLETQYF. In DNA, the CDR3 is TGTGCCAGCAGTGAAGGGAACCTAGAGACCCAGTACTTC. Filled out from reference TRBV2 and TRBJ2-5, the complete variable domain reads EPEVTQTPSHQVTQMGQEVILRCVPISNHLYFYWYRQILGQKVEFLVSFYNNEISEKSEIFDDQFSVERPDGSNFTLKIRSTKLEDSAMYFCASSEGNLETQYFGPGTRLLVL.